Detailed here is one T cell receptor (beta chain). The V end was cut by 0 bases, the J end by 3 bases, with 11 bases between. The V gene's germline CDR1 is GTSNPN and CDR2 SVGIG (reference sequence). The CDR3 has 15 residues. Those enrolled in Seattle joined during active infection and were followed longitudinally afterward. Original data processing: Quantification of nucleated cells was approximated via reference gene primer amplification. Using immunoSEQ multiplex PCR, the repertoire was profiled, and TCRdb retains in-frame clones only, with some absent. V, J and clone size are those of that table, while D and trimming were read from the DNA. This repertoire shows approximately 200,000 clones, approximately 90% found once; its top ten account for less than 3.5%. These data are taken from a study of blood T cell repertoires in COVID-19. Study-wide context: From the United States, Italy and Spain came samples of acute and convalescent COVID-19. The analysed material was cDNA or gDNA that came from T cells, B-cell-depleted T cells, or PBMCs.

This sequence joins TRBV30 and TRBJ2-2; tentatively, D is TRBD1 (5 bases). The TCR originated in a man younger than 40 with COVID-19, enrolled during active disease. Sequencing used peripheral blood. CDR3 sequence (DNA): TGTGCCTGGAGTGTTGGCAGGGCGGACACCGGGGAGCTGTTTTTT. Its protein is CAWSVGRADTGELFF.